This is a list of T cell receptor beta chains from one sample in a study of blood T cells in healthy people across ages. TCRdb re-called the 5' RACE reads through MiXCR, storing one row per CDR3 protein. This sample yields about 1.4 million distinct CDR3 sequences, of which approximately 63% are seen a single time; over 6.5% belongs to the top ten. Sequencing used blood. These receptors all stem from a man in his late teens or twenties in good health. CDR3s include the opening cysteine and the closing phenylalanine or tryptophan. The order of the fields is D gene, CDR3 length, clone size, J gene, V gene, CDR3 DNA, CDR3 protein. A D gene is named only where the DNA matches it firmly. The listing skips clone size in some rows; elsewhere it reads once, few, many or a size class.

NA,13,few,TRBJ1-2,TRBV29-1,TGCAGCGTTGCGGGCAGGGCCCTCTATGGCTACACCTTC,CSVAGRALYGYTF
NA,12,few,TRBJ2-1,TRBV6-2/TRBV6-3,TGTGCCAGCAGTGACACCTACAATGAGCAGTTCTTC,CASSDTYNEQFF
TRBD2,20,NA,TRBJ2-1,TRBV5-4,TGTGCCAGCACCCGACATAATAGCGGGAGTAAGGTCGGGTCCTACAATGAGCAGTTCTTC,CASTRHNSGSKVGSYNEQFF
NA,10,NA,TRBJ2-7,TRBV20-1,TGCAGTGCTCTCCAGGCTAAGCAGTACTTC,CSALQAKQYF
NA,11,NA,TRBJ2-7,TRBV4-1,TGCGCCAGGGGGGCAGGCTACGAGCAGTACTTC,CARGAGYEQYF
TRBD1,19,NA,TRBJ2-3,TRBV25-1,TGTGCCAGCAGTGGAGCCGGGACAGGGGGACCCCTTAGCACAGATACGCAGTATTTT,CASSGAGTGGPLSTDTQYF
NA,17,NA,TRBJ2-5,TRBV20-1,TGCAGTGCTAGAGTTGGGGAGTCCGAAGGCCCCCAAGAGACCCAGTACTTC,CSARVGESEGPQETQYF
TRBD1,13,NA,TRBJ2-7,TRBV7-9,TGTGCCAGCAGCTCAGCGACAGGGCCCGAGCAGTACTTC,CASSSATGPEQYF
NA,11,NA,TRBJ2-2,TRBV29-1,TGCAGCGTTTACAGCACCGGGGAGCTGTTTTTT,CSVYSTGELFF
NA,14,NA,TRBJ2-1,TRBV2,TGTGACAGCAGTGGGGAGTTAGCTTCCCATGAGCAGTTCTTC,CDSSGELASHEQFF
TRBD2,15,many,TRBJ2-4,TRBV7-9,TGTGCCAGCAGCCCTGTTATGCCAGGGAGGGACATTCAGTACTTC,CASSPVMPGRDIQYF
TRBD1,13,NA,TRBJ2-7,TRBV7-6,TGTGCCAGCAGCTCCGAGACAGGGGGCGAGCAGTACTTC,CASSSETGGEQYF
NA,15,NA,TRBJ2-3,TRBV20-1,TGCAGTGCTAGAGATTTCGGACTCAGCACAGATACGCAGTATTTT,CSARDFGLSTDTQYF
NA,15,few,TRBJ1-2,TRBV20-1,TGCAGTGCTAGAGATAGGGCAGGAGGTGACTATGGCTACACCTTC,CSARDRAGGDYGYTF
NA,16,NA,TRBJ2-1,TRBV6-2/TRBV6-3,TGTGCCAGCAGTTGGGATAGGTCGCAGCTCTACAATGAGCAGTTCTTC,CASSWDRSQLYNEQFF
NA,12,NA,TRBJ2-5,TRBV20-1,TGCAGTGCTAGACAGGCCTCATGGACCCAGTACTTC,CSARQASWTQYF
NA,14,NA,TRBJ2-1,TRBV5-1,TGCGCCAGCAGCCCCGGAGCAACGAACGGGATGGGGTTCTTC,CASSPGATNGMGFF
NA,14,once,TRBJ2-1,TRBV21-1,TGTGCCAGCAGCTTGCAGGGGGCGCAGAATGAGCAGTTCTTC,CASSLQGAQNEQFF
NA,13,NA,TRBJ1-6,TRBV29-1,TGCAGCGCGAGGGCGTCCTATGATTCACCCCTCCACTTT,CSARASYDSPLHF
NA,12,many,TRBJ2-7,TRBV4-2,TGTGCCAGCAGCCAAACAGACTACGAGCAGTACTTC,CASSQTDYEQYF
NA,16,NA,TRBJ2-3,TRBV7-9,TGTGCCAGCAGCTTTGTCCGGGACGGAAGACCAGATACGCAGTATTTT,CASSFVRDGRPDTQYF